This is a list of T cell receptor beta chains from one sample in a study of glioma-infiltrating T cells after dendritic cell vaccination. Sequencing was performed with immunoSEQ multiplex PCR; in TCRdb, only in-frame clones are kept and a portion is missing. The table records just under 100,000 clones, around 80% of them present only once. This material consisted of blood, taken after dendritic cell vaccination. These receptors were obtained from a human donor with glioblastoma. CDR3s include the opening cysteine and the closing phenylalanine or tryptophan. A D gene is named only where the DNA matches it firmly. Clone size is not always given. Where it is, it says once, few, many or a class for expanded clones.

J: TRBJ1-1; V: TRBV30; D: -; size: -; DNA: TGTGCCTGGATGACCCCGGGATCCTACACTGAAGCTTTCTTT; CDR3: CAWMTPGSYTEAFF
J: TRBJ1-2; V: TRBV19; D: -; size: -; DNA: TGTGCCAGTAGTATGGCCCCCCCCGGGTTGAGTGGTGGCTACACCTTC; CDR3: CASSMAPPGLSGGYTF
J: TRBJ2-5; V: TRBV10-3; D: TRBD1; size: -; DNA: TGTGCCATCAGGAAACAGGGGGCGCTTTGGGAGACCCAGTACTTC; CDR3: CAIRKQGALWETQYF
J: TRBJ1-2; V: TRBV5-4; D: TRBD1; size: -; DNA: TGTGCCAGCACTTTGGGACAGGGGAGCGGCTACACCTTC; CDR3: CASTLGQGSGYTF
J: TRBJ1-2; V: TRBV25-1; D: TRBD1; size: -; DNA: TGTGCCAGCAGTGAATATGGAAAGGGGGCTGATGGCTACACCTTC; CDR3: CASSEYGKGADGYTF
J: TRBJ1-2; V: TRBV7-8; D: -; size: -; DNA: TGTGCCAGCAGCTCCCGGGACACCATTAGCTATGGCTACACCTTC; CDR3: CASSSRDTISYGYTF
J: TRBJ2-3; V: TRBV20-1; D: -; size: -; DNA: TGCAGTGGTCACATCACAGATACGCAGTATTTT; CDR3: CSGHITDTQYF
J: TRBJ2-3; V: TRBV19; D: -; size: -; DNA: TGTGCCAGTCGTCGGGGTAGCAGCACAGATACGCAGTACTTT; CDR3: CASRRGSSTDTQYF
J: TRBJ1-5; V: TRBV5-8; D: -; size: -; DNA: TGTGCCAGCAGCTTGGGGGGGGGCAGATATCAGCCCCAGCATTTT; CDR3: CASSLGGGRYQPQHF
J: TRBJ2-1; V: TRBV4-2; D: TRBD2; size: -; DNA: TGTGCCAGCAGCCAAGAGGGTCCGGGACTAGCGATCCATGAGCAGTTCTTC; CDR3: CASSQEGPGLAIHEQFF
J: TRBJ2-1; V: TRBV5-8; D: -; size: -; DNA: TGTGCCAGCAGCTATGGACGAGGGACATCCGACGATGAGCAGTTCTTC; CDR3: CASSYGRGTSDDEQFF
J: TRBJ2-5; V: TRBV5-4; D: TRBD2; size: -; DNA: TGTGCCAGCAGCCGGACGGGGACTAGCGGAAAACAAGAGACCCAGTACTTC; CDR3: CASSRTGTSGKQETQYF
J: TRBJ1-5; V: TRBV2; D: -; size: -; DNA: TGTGCCAGCAGTGAAGCGGGGGGGGGCCAGCCCCAGCATTTT; CDR3: CASSEAGGGQPQHF
J: TRBJ1-5; V: TRBV12-5; D: TRBD1; size: once; DNA: TGTGCTAGTGGTTTGGCGGGACAGAATCAGCCCCAGCATTTT; CDR3: CASGLAGQNQPQHF
J: TRBJ1-1; V: TRBV28; D: -; size: -; DNA: TGTGCCAGCAGCCCCAGGGGCAGGGCGAACACTGAAGCTTTCTTT; CDR3: CASSPRGRANTEAFF
J: TRBJ2-2; V: TRBV10-3; D: TRBD1; size: once; DNA: TGTGCCATCAACCCGGGACAGGGCACCGGGGAGCTGTTTTTT; CDR3: CAINPGQGTGELFF
J: TRBJ2-7; V: TRBV5-1; D: -; size: -; DNA: TGCGCCAGCAGCGGGGCGGGGGCTCACGAGCAGTACTTC; CDR3: CASSGAGAHEQYF
J: TRBJ2-1; V: TRBV7-8; D: TRBD2; size: few; DNA: TGTGCCAGCAGCTCCCTCCCGGCGGGAGGAAACAATGAGCAGTTCTTC; CDR3: CASSSLPAGGNNEQFF
J: TRBJ1-2; V: TRBV4-1; D: TRBD1; size: once; DNA: TGCGCCAGCAGCCAAGAAGGGCGGGTTCGTGGGACAGGGGATGACTATGGCTACACCTTC; CDR3: CASSQEGRVRGTGDDYGYTF
J: TRBJ2-7; V: TRBV19; D: TRBD1; size: -; DNA: TGTGCCAGTAGTGGGACAGGGGGCGCGGGGGAGCAGTACTTC; CDR3: CASSGTGGAGEQYF
J: TRBJ1-2; V: TRBV2; D: -; size: -; DNA: TGTGCCAGCAAAAGATACGGGATTGATGGCTACACCTTC; CDR3: CASKRYGIDGYTF
J: TRBJ1-4; V: TRBV5-1; D: TRBD1; size: once; DNA: TGCGCCAGCAGCTTGGTGGGACAGGGGACAACTAATGAAAAACTGTTTTTT; CDR3: CASSLVGQGTTNEKLFF
J: TRBJ2-2; V: TRBV5-1; D: TRBD2; size: -; DNA: TGCGCCAGCAGCATTCGTACTAGCGGGAGGGCCCCCGGGGAGCTGTTTTTT; CDR3: CASSIRTSGRAPGELFF
J: TRBJ2-7; V: TRBV6-1; D: TRBD2; size: -; DNA: TGTGCCAGCAGTAGGGGACTAGCGAGCTACGAGCAGTACTTC; CDR3: CASSRGLASYEQYF
J: TRBJ2-7; V: TRBV5-1; D: -; size: -; DNA: TGCGCCAGCAGCCCGGACTTCTCCTACGAGCAGTACTTC; CDR3: CASSPDFSYEQYF
J: TRBJ1-2; V: TRBV19; D: TRBD1; size: once; DNA: TGTGCCAGTAGTGTCACCGGGACAGCTTTATATGGCTACACCTTC; CDR3: CASSVTGTALYGYTF
J: TRBJ2-3; V: TRBV4-1; D: TRBD2; size: -; DNA: TGCGCCAGCAGCTGGGTGGGACTAGCGGGGGGCCAGGATACGCAGTATTTT; CDR3: CASSWVGLAGGQDTQYF
J: TRBJ2-7; V: TRBV27; D: TRBD1; size: -; DNA: TGTGCCAGCAGTTTATCGTATTCCCGGACAGGGAAATCCTACGAGCAGTACTTC; CDR3: CASSLSYSRTGKSYEQYF
J: TRBJ2-1; V: TRBV4-2; D: TRBD2; size: few; DNA: TGTGCCAGCAGCCCATCCCTCATAGCGGGAGGGAGAAATGAGCAGTTCTTC; CDR3: CASSPSLIAGGRNEQFF
J: TRBJ1-5; V: TRBV30; D: -; size: once; DNA: TGTGCCTGGAGGTTGAAGGGGTCCGGACAGCCCCAGCATTTT; CDR3: CAWRLKGSGQPQHF
J: TRBJ2-1; V: TRBV5-1; D: -; size: -; DNA: TGCGCCAGCAGCTTGGTAACGGGGACCGGGGGAGATGAGCAGTTCTTC; CDR3: CASSLVTGTGGDEQFF
J: TRBJ1-5; V: TRBV30; D: -; size: -; DNA: TGTGCCTGGAGTGTAGACCGTTTAGAAAACCGGGGGAGGAATCAGCCCCAGCATTTT; CDR3: CAWSVDRLENRGRNQPQHF
J: TRBJ2-7; V: TRBV5-1; D: -; size: -; DNA: TGCGCCAGCAGCTTGGAAGCTTCGAACTCCTACGAGCAGTACTTC; CDR3: CASSLEASNSYEQYF
J: TRBJ2-1; V: TRBV18; D: TRBD2; size: -; DNA: TGTGCCAGCTCACCCCCGGGACTAGCGGGTTACAATGAGCAGTTCTTC; CDR3: CASSPPGLAGYNEQFF
J: TRBJ1-6; V: TRBV2; D: TRBD1; size: -; DNA: TGTGCCAGCAGCCGGACAGGGGGCCTTTCACCCCTCCACTTT; CDR3: CASSRTGGLSPLHF
J: TRBJ2-5; V: TRBV5-1; D: TRBD2; size: once; DNA: TGCGCCAGCAGCTTGAATGGCGGGGGGGAAGAGACCCAGTACTTC; CDR3: CASSLNGGGEETQYF
J: TRBJ2-2; V: TRBV19; D: -; size: -; DNA: TGTGCCAGTACTAACCCAAACACCGGGGAGCTGTTTTTT; CDR3: CASTNPNTGELFF
J: TRBJ2-3; V: TRBV5-6; D: TRBD2; size: -; DNA: TGTGCCAGCAGCAAAAGGACTAGCGGGAAGTTCACAGATACGCAGTATTTT; CDR3: CASSKRTSGKFTDTQYF
J: TRBJ1-2; V: TRBV25-1; D: TRBD1; size: -; DNA: TGTGCCAGCAGTAAAACAGGGGGAATCCTCTATGGCTACACCTTC; CDR3: CASSKTGGILYGYTF
J: TRBJ2-1; V: TRBV5-1; D: TRBD2; size: -; DNA: TGCGCCAGCAGCTTGTCGGCTAGCGGGGGAAAGTACAATGAGCAGTTCTTC; CDR3: CASSLSASGGKYNEQFF
J: TRBJ2-3; V: TRBV5-1; D: TRBD2; size: few; DNA: TGCGCCAGCAGCTACATAGCGGGAGAGGGGACAGATACGCAGTATTTT; CDR3: CASSYIAGEGTDTQYF
J: TRBJ1-5; V: TRBV19; D: -; size: -; DNA: TGTGCCAGTAGTCGGACAACCTATAGCAATCAGCCCCAGCATTTT; CDR3: CASSRTTYSNQPQHF
J: TRBJ1-2; V: TRBV5-1; D: -; size: -; DNA: TGCGCCAGCAGCCTTATCCCAGGGGAGGGTGGCTACACCTTC; CDR3: CASSLIPGEGGYTF
J: TRBJ1-1; V: TRBV30; D: TRBD1; size: -; DNA: TGTGCCTGGAACAGGGGTTGGGCCACTGAAGCTTTCTTT; CDR3: CAWNRGWATEAFF
J: TRBJ1-2; V: TRBV10-3; D: TRBD1; size: -; DNA: TGTGCCATCAGTGGTCGGACAGGGGGACCTTTCTATGGCTACACCTTC; CDR3: CAISGRTGGPFYGYTF
J: TRBJ2-5; V: TRBV7-2; D: TRBD2; size: -; DNA: TGTGCCAGCAGCTTCCCGAAAGCGGGGGAAGAGACCCAGTACTTC; CDR3: CASSFPKAGEETQYF
J: TRBJ2-5; V: TRBV28; D: -; size: -; DNA: TGTGCCAGCAGTCCCCATATAGAGTTTTGGGAGACCCAGTACTTC; CDR3: CASSPHIEFWETQYF
J: TRBJ2-5; V: TRBV4-2; D: -; size: -; DNA: TGTGCCAGCAGCCGAGCGGCGCAACCGAAAAGCCGAGAGACCCAGTACTTC; CDR3: CASSRAAQPKSRETQYF
J: TRBJ2-1; V: TRBV29-1; D: TRBD2; size: -; DNA: TGCAGCGTCATTGCGGGGGGGTCCTACAATGAGCAGTTCTTC; CDR3: CSVIAGGSYNEQFF
J: TRBJ1-2; V: TRBV30; D: -; size: -; DNA: TGTGCCAGAACAGGGTTCGGGGCCTATGGCTACACCTTC; CDR3: CARTGFGAYGYTF
J: TRBJ2-3; V: TRBV9; D: -; size: -; DNA: TGTGCCAGCAGCGTAGGATTAGTGGTAGGCACAGATACGCAGTATTTT; CDR3: CASSVGLVVGTDTQYF
J: TRBJ1-1; V: TRBV9; D: -; size: -; DNA: TGTGCCAGCAGCGTAGGCTTAGGGGGGAACACTGAAGCTTTCTTT; CDR3: CASSVGLGGNTEAFF
J: TRBJ1-1; V: TRBV7-9; D: TRBD1; size: few; DNA: TGTGCCAGCAGTTTACAGGGGGTAGAGAACACTGAAGCTTTCTTT; CDR3: CASSLQGVENTEAFF